Below are 24 T cell receptor beta chains sequenced from a single sample in a study of CD8 T cells in Susac syndrome. cDNA came from 0.5 to 1 ug RNA primed by random hexamers. TCRdb reanalysed the immunoSEQ multiplex PCR reads using MiXCR and keeps one entry per CDR3 protein. The data show 150,000 to 200,000 distinct CDR3 sequences, around 94% seen once. The sample consisted of CD4+ T cells from PBMCs. The receptors were sampled from a human donor with Susac syndrome.

The chain links TRBV15 to TRBJ1-5, with D hard to call. CDR1 is LNHNV and CDR2 is YYDKDF in the germline V gene (reference sequence). The V gene lost 5 bases and the J gene lost 4 bases, with 15 bases spanning the gap. The CDR3 has 15 amino acids. The CDR3 DNA reads as TGTGCCACCAGCTACGAGGTTAGTGTAAATCAGCCCCAGCATTTT. It encodes CATSYEVSVNQPQHF.

The gene calls are TRBV6-2 or TRBV6-3 and TRBJ1-5; D gene unclear. CDR1 MNHEY and CDR2 SVGEGT come from the germline V gene. The germline V and J ends were trimmed by 6 bases and 1 base, with 7 bases remaining between them. The CDR3 totals 13 residues. The CDR3 DNA reads as TGTGCCAGCAGGGACGGGAGCAATCAGCCCCAGCATTTT. The encoded protein is CASRDGSNQPQHF.

This clonotype was observed a single time. The chain joins TRBV5-1 to TRBJ1-2; D gene unclear. The CDR3 loop spans 13 amino acids. The V end lost 5 bases, the J end lost 2 bases, and 10 bases lay between the germline ends. CDR1 is SGHRS, CDR2 YFSETQ, per germline. Here the CDR3 reads CASSPGSNYGYTF. The CDR3 DNA reads TGCGCCAGCAGTCCCGGGTCCAACTATGGCTACACCTTC.

This clonotype was seen only once. The chain recombines TRBV30 with TRBJ1-1; perhaps TRBD1 as D (5 bases). Germline V CDR1 and CDR2: GTSNPN, SVGIG (reference sequence). Trimming removed 0 bases from V and 4 bases from J, with 12 bases in between. There are 14 residues in the CDR3. CDR3 amino acids: CAWSVHRRGTEAFF. Here the CDR3 DNA reads TGTGCCTGGAGTGTGCACAGAAGGGGCACTGAAGCTTTCTTT.

V usage is TRBV18 and J usage is TRBJ2-3, with 9 positions matching TRBD1. The CDR3 has 16 amino acids. Losses at the gene ends were 3 bases for V and 2 bases for J; bases not matched to a gene: 6. Germline V gives CDR1 KGHSH, CDR2 LQKENI. CDR3 protein: CASSPGTGPITDTQYF. In nucleotides, the CDR3 is TGTGCCAGCTCACCCGGGACAGGGCCTATCACAGATACGCAGTATTTT. The full variable domain, completed using reference TRBV18 and TRBJ2-3, is NAGVMQNPRHLVRRRGQEARLRCSPMKGHSHVYWYRQLPEEGLKFMVYLQKENIIDESGMPKERFSAEFPKEGPSILRIQQVVRGDSAAYFCASSPGTGPITDTQYFGPGTRLTVL.

The chain combines TRBV28 with TRBJ2-5; TRBD2 matches 8 bases. With V trimmed by 6 bases and J by 13 bases, 10 bases remained unmatched. The CDR3 loop spans 12 amino acids. CDR1 and CDR2 (germline): MDHEN, SYDVKM. In nucleotides, the CDR3 is TGTGCCAGCAGACCCCCGGGACTAGACCCGTACTTC. This encodes CASRPPGLDPYF.

The V and J genes are TRBV7-2 and TRBJ2-7; 7 nucleotides agree with TRBD2. The V and J ends lost 1 base and 2 bases, in that order; junction bases with no gene match: 5. The CDR3 contains 15 residues. Germline CDR1 reads SGHTA; CDR2 reads FQGNSA. CDR3: CASSLVAGVTYEQYF. CDR3 DNA: TGTGCCAGCAGCTTAGTGGCGGGAGTAACCTACGAGCAGTACTTC.

The V gene is TRBV14, the J gene TRBJ2-1; D uncertain. This CDR3 is built from 15 residues. Deletions cut 0 bases from V and 8 bases from J, with 14 bases between. Germline CDR1 is SGHDN and CDR2 is FVKESK. The DNA for the CDR3 is TGTGCCAGCAGCCAAGATCAGGCTAGGATAGATGAGCAGTTCTTC. Amino acid sequence: CASSQDQARIDEQFF.

The chain joins TRBV5-4 to TRBJ2-7, with 10 bases lining up with TRBD1. J lost 6 bases, V lost 3 bases, and 9 bases had no gene match. Germline loops: CDR1 SGHNT, CDR2 YYREEE (reference sequence). The CDR3 contains 15 residues. The CDR3 DNA reads TGTGCCAGCAGCTGGGCCGGCGGACAGGGGGTCGAGCAGTACTTC. Protein sequence: CASSWAGGQGVEQYF.

This clonotype came up a few times. The genes are TRBV30 and TRBJ1-2, with D maybe TRBD1 (5 bases). V gave up 0 bases and J gave up 4 bases, with 6 bases separating them. This CDR3 has 12 residues. Germline V gene sequence: CDR1 GTSNPN, CDR2 SVGIG (reference sequence). The CDR3 DNA reads TGTGCCTGGAGTGTGGGGGGCTATGGCTACACCTTC. Its protein product is CAWSVGGYGYTF.

The rearrangement uses TRBV29-1 and TRBJ1-1; no reliable D call. CDR1 is SQVTM, CDR2 ANQGSEA, per germline. The CDR3 covers 13 residues. V shed 1 base and J shed 0 bases, with 6 bases lying between them. CDR3 coding DNA: TGCAGCGTTGAAGTAGGAATGAACACTGAAGCTTTCTTT. This sequence encodes CSVEVGMNTEAFF.

The chain combines TRBV14 with TRBJ2-5; TRBD1 is a possible D gene (5 bases). V lost 2 bases, J lost 5 bases, and 18 bases lay in between. This CDR3 has 16 amino acids. Germline lookup yields CDR1 SGHDN and CDR2 FVKESK. The CDR3 reads CASSQLEEQGVETQYF. The CDR3 bases are TGTGCCAGCAGCCAACTTGAAGAGCAGGGCGTGGAGACCCAGTACTTC.

The V call is TRBV28, the J call TRBJ2-2; 7 nucleotides line up with TRBD2. Germline assignment: CDR1 MDHEN and CDR2 SYDVKM. This CDR3 is 13 amino acids long. The ends lost 7 bases at V and 9 bases at J; junction bases unmatched: 8. As DNA, the CDR3 is TGTGCCAGCACTAGCGGACCCCCGCGGGAGCTGTTTTTT. Its protein is CASTSGPPRELFF.

V gene TRBV5-1 combines with J gene TRBJ1-2; a weak D match, TRBD1 (6 bases). With 4 bases removed from V and 0 bases from J, the gap between germline ends came to 13 bases. The CDR3 covers 15 residues. Germline CDR1 is SGHRS and CDR2 is YFSETQ. The CDR3 here is CASSLGQRANYGYTF. The CDR3 DNA is TGCGCCAGCAGCCTCGGACAGAGAGCTAACTATGGCTACACCTTC.

Remarks on this clonotype: The junction departs from germline at one end; a sequencing error may be responsible. This sequence joins TRBV2 and TRBJ2-5, with no clear D. The germline V gene encodes CDR1 SNHLY and CDR2 FYNNEI. CDR3 length: 12 amino acids. CDR3 in DNA: TGTGCCAGCGGTGAAACCCAAGAGACCCAGTACTTC. This gives the protein CASGETQETQYF.

This chain joins TRBV30 and TRBJ1-5; D ambiguous. V was clipped by 0 bases and J by 2 bases, with 23 bases between them. This CDR3 contains 19 residues. Germline CDR1 reads GTSNPN; CDR2 reads SVGIG (reference sequence). The CDR3 sequence: CAWSVSNVAFGFGNQPQHF. In nucleotides, the CDR3 is TGTGCCTGGAGTGTATCGAATGTGGCGTTTGGGTTTGGCAATCAGCCCCAGCATTTT.

The gene calls are TRBV30 and TRBJ2-3; 9 nucleotides agree with TRBD1. Germline trimming cut 5 bases from V and 9 bases from J; bases unmatched to any gene: 3. The length of the CDR3 is 11 residues. CDR1 and CDR2 from the germline V gene are GTSNPN and SVGIG (reference sequence). The CDR3 sequence is CAWDTGGTQYF. In DNA, the CDR3 is TGTGCCTGGGACACAGGGGGCACGCAGTATTTT.

This chain joins TRBV7-9 and TRBJ2-7; D is ambiguous. The V end was cut by 6 bases, the J end by 7 bases, with 16 bases between. Germline lookup yields CDR1 SEHNR and CDR2 FQNEAQ (reference sequence). The CDR3 contains 13 residues. CDR3 amino acids: CASSKGPWGEQYF. Here the CDR3 DNA reads TGTGCCAGCAGTAAAGGACCCTGGGGAGAGCAGTACTTC.

This sequence joins TRBV29-1 and TRBJ1-3, with D unresolved. CDR1 is SQVTM, CDR2 ANQGSEA, per germline. V lost 6 bases, J lost 1 base, and 4 bases lay in between. This CDR3 contains 11 residues. This CDR3 is CSVGSGNTIYF. Written as DNA, the CDR3 is TGCAGCGTAGGGTCTGGAAACACCATATATTTT.

CDR3 in DNA: TGTGCCAGCTCACAGTTTCCGGTTACGAACACTGAAGCTTTCTTT. It codes for CASSQFPVTNTEAFF. The V and J genes are TRBV18 and TRBJ1-1, with no clear D. Trimming pared 4 bases from V and 1 base from J, leaving 13 bases between. The V gene's germline CDR1 is KGHSH and CDR2 LQKENI. The CDR3 is 15 amino acids. The variable domain in full, completed from reference TRBV18 and TRBJ1-1, reads NAGVMQNPRHLVRRRGQEARLRCSPMKGHSHVYWYRQLPEEGLKFMVYLQKENIIDESGMPKERFSAEFPKEGPSILRIQQVVRGDSAAYFCASSQFPVTNTEAFFGQGTRLTVV.

The chain is built from TRBV20-1 and TRBJ2-1; no definite D call. Germline V gives CDR1 DFQATT, CDR2 SNEGSKA (reference sequence). The length of the CDR3 is 15 residues. V was trimmed by 3 bases and J by 2 bases, leaving 14 bases between them. Here the CDR3 DNA reads TGCAGTGCTAGGGAACTCACCCGAACCTACAATGAGCAGTTCTTC. Translating gives CSARELTRTYNEQFF.

The V gene is TRBV4-3, the J gene TRBJ2-7; D is possibly TRBD2 (6 bases). This CDR3 region has 16 residues. Germline V gene data show CDR1 as LGHNA and CDR2 as YSLEER. Trimming left V 4 bases short and J 1 base short, with 17 bases between. The CDR3 nucleotides are TGCGCCAGCAGCCGCCGAGCGGAGGGTGATTCCTACGAGCAGTACTTC. This gives the protein CASSRRAEGDSYEQYF.

V and J are TRBV20-1 and TRBJ2-7, with D perhaps TRBD2 (5 bases). Trimming took off 4 bases at V and 0 bases at J, with 10 bases between the two ends. Germline-derived CDR1 and CDR2 are DFQATT and SNEGSKA (reference sequence). The CDR3 totals 13 residues. The CDR3 is CSAMRDVSYEQYF. The CDR3 region has the DNA TGCAGTGCTATGAGGGATGTCTCCTACGAGCAGTACTTC.

This clonotype was seen once. V and J are TRBV3-1 and TRBJ2-7; 12 positions agree with TRBD2. Per the germline V gene, CDR1 is LGHDT and CDR2 is YNNKEL (reference sequence). The CDR3 has 14 amino acids. J gave up 5 bases and V 6 bases, and 5 bases lay outside the gene matches. The CDR3 coding sequence is TGTGCCAGCAGGGAAGGACTAGCGGGAAACGAGCAGTACTTC. It specifies CASREGLAGNEQYF.